This is a list of T cell receptor beta chains from one sample in a study of OX40 agonist ivuxolimab in advanced cancers. The assay was immunoSEQ multiplex PCR, and TCRdb's table has in-frame clones only and misses some. The sample yields around 71,000 clones, more than 85% seen once. The specimen comprised CD4+ or CD8+ T cells sorted from blood, sampled in a trial of the OX40 agonist ivuxolimab. These receptors were obtained from an adult with an advanced solid tumor such as melanoma, head and neck, liver or kidney cancer. CDR3s include the opening cysteine and the closing phenylalanine or tryptophan. Each record gives: clone size, D gene, V gene, J gene, CDR3 protein. A D gene is named only where the DNA matches it firmly. The size field is filled for only some rows; it gives once, few, many or a size class.

.	TRBD2	TRBV10-3	TRBJ2-7	CAISLRTSGSNEQYF
few	TRBD2	TRBV10-3	TRBJ2-7	CAIRPTSGSVNEQYF
.	TRBD1	TRBV2	TRBJ1-3	CASTGTGTSGNTIYF
.	.	TRBV19	TRBJ1-2	CASSIVNQGSDYGYTF
.	.	TRBV7-2	TRBJ2-1	CASSLAGGGMSYNEQFF
.	TRBD2	TRBV10-3	TRBJ2-3	CAIRGGGAGVEDTQYF
.	.	TRBV9	TRBJ1-2	CASSPEGDPFYGYTF
.	TRBD2	TRBV6-1	TRBJ2-1	CASSERTSSYNEQFF
.	.	TRBV19	TRBJ2-3	CASSIKRTTDTQYF
.	TRBD1	TRBV28	TRBJ1-2	CASKPQGARGYTF
.	.	TRBV7-2	TRBJ2-1	CASTMAARRSYNEQFF
once	.	TRBV5-5	TRBJ1-5	CASSLGDPKAQPQHF
.	.	TRBV7-8	TRBJ2-1	CASSGGYRRSYNEQFF
.	.	TRBV7-9	TRBJ1-4	CASSFTQEEKLFF
.	TRBD1	TRBV29-1	TRBJ1-1	CSVEGGGQGIMNTEAFF
.	TRBD2	TRBV11-3	TRBJ2-1	CASTTSGRANEQFF
.	.	TRBV5-1	TRBJ1-6	CASSLRGDYNSPLHF
.	TRBD1	TRBV19	TRBJ1-3	CASSRGQVLSGNTIYF
.	.	TRBV28	TRBJ1-4	CASSLQYEKLFF
few	.	TRBV30	TRBJ1-2	CASRTASSNGYTF
.	TRBD1	TRBV30	TRBJ2-2	CAWSFRDRVTGELFF
.	TRBD1	TRBV4-2	TRBJ1-3	CASSHLGTGSLSGNTIYF
.	.	TRBV4-1	TRBJ1-3	CASSQRGTYGNTIYF
.	TRBD1	TRBV4-2	TRBJ2-3	CASSQPFGTGFTDTQYF
.	.	TRBV19	TRBJ2-2	CASSPRTVNTGELFF
.	TRBD2	TRBV28	TRBJ2-7	CASSAPSAGSSYEQYF
.	TRBD1	TRBV28	TRBJ2-7	CASNIDRGHEQYF
.	TRBD2	TRBV29-1	TRBJ2-5	CSVRGAGEETQYF
.	.	TRBV5-1	TRBJ2-5	CASSLASGTETQYF
.	.	TRBV19	TRBJ1-1	CASSRVDRLNTEAFF
.	TRBD1	TRBV19	TRBJ1-5	CASTGQVNQPQHF
.	.	TRBV6-6	TRBJ2-1	CASTPRRSYNEQFF
.	TRBD2	TRBV7-2	TRBJ2-1	CASSPPGLASYNEQFF
.	TRBD2	TRBV2	TRBJ2-3	CASTRLASSTDTQYF
few	.	TRBV18	TRBJ1-1	CASSPGKGKAFF
.	TRBD1	TRBV5-1	TRBJ1-2	CASSLSTGPINYGYTF
.	TRBD1	TRBV19	TRBJ2-1	CASSRDRLSEQFF
.	.	TRBV28	.	CASSSPSSYEQYF
.	TRBD1	TRBV18	TRBJ2-7	CASSPPGQGDYEQYF
.	TRBD1	TRBV28	TRBJ1-6	CASSLSPAGGFSPLHF
.	.	TRBV2	TRBJ2-3	CASVRDSTDTQYF